The present T cell receptor (beta chain) was sequenced within a study of T cell responses to AZD1222 COVID-19 vaccine. Study-wide results and caveats: At baseline, just six AZD1222 recipients tested seropositive. Close to half of spike-specific TCRs reportedly recognize unmutated variant regions. Donors skewed white British and female; clonal diversity was possibly underestimated.

The CDR3 sequence is 16 residues long. Germline lookup yields CDR1 SGDLS and CDR2 YYNGEE. V gave up 0 bases and J gave up 1 base, with 11 bases separating them. On this clone itself: What it recognizes is unknown.

Method: immunoSEQ multiplex PCR; TCRdb's copy keeps in-frame clones and lacks some. The table records around 130,000 clones, approximately 83% of them present only once. This specimen was peripheral blood, taken on day 0 of AZD1222 vaccination. The receptor's source is an adult in good health. This chain uses TRBV9 with TRBJ2-1, with D possibly TRBD2 on 5 matching bases. The CDR3 DNA reads as TGTGCCAGCAGCGTAGAGAGCGGAACGTCCTACAATGAGCAGTTCTTC. Translation gives CASSVESGTSYNEQFF. The full variable domain, completed using reference TRBV9 and TRBJ2-1, is DSGVTQTPKHLITATGQRVTLRCSPRSGDLSVYWYQQSLDQGLQFLIQYYNGEERAKGNILERFSAQQFPDLHSELNLSSLELGDSALYFCASSVESGTSYNEQFFGPGTRLTVL.